These 10 T cell receptor beta chains originate from one sample sequenced in a study of OX40 agonist ivuxolimab in advanced cancers. Assay: immunoSEQ multiplex PCR; the TCRdb copy retains only in-frame clones and omits some. The sample shows around 71,000 clones, around 87% of them seen only once. Material: CD4+ or CD8+ T cells sorted from blood, obtained in a trial of the OX40 agonist ivuxolimab. The receptors were gathered from an adult with an advanced solid tumor such as melanoma, head and neck, liver or kidney cancer.

The chain employs TRBV7-6 and TRBJ1-3; weak D call: TRBD1 (5 bases). The CDR3 has 18 residues. V was trimmed by 1 base and J by 0 bases, leaving 16 bases between them. Germline CDR1 is SGHVS and CDR2 is FNYEAQ. Here the CDR3 reads CASSLVQVGTGSGNTIYF. The CDR3 DNA reads TGTGCCAGCAGCTTAGTTCAAGTTGGGACGGGCTCTGGAAACACCATATATTTT. Full variable domain (missing parts from reference TRBV7-6 and TRBJ1-3): GAGVSQSPRYKVTKRGQDVALRCDPISGHVSLYWYRQALGQGPEFLTYFNYEAQQDKSGLPNDRFSAERPEGSISTLTIQRTEQRDSAMYRCASSLVQVGTGSGNTIYFGEGSWLTVV.

The chain joins TRBV6-1 to TRBJ2-1, with a tentative D call TRBD2 (5 bases). V was shortened by 6 bases and J by 1 base, with 13 bases between the two germline ends. This CDR3 region has 15 residues. Looked up from germline, CDR1 is MNHNS and CDR2 is SASEGT. Here the CDR3 reads CASSLERQSYNEQFF. CDR3 coding DNA: TGTGCCAGCAGCCTTGAGCGGCAGTCCTACAATGAGCAGTTCTTC.

This clone was found a few times. The chain couples TRBV30 to TRBJ1-1; a possible D gene is TRBD1 (5 bases). Trimming shortened V by 0 bases and J by 5 bases, and 10 bases separated the two germline ends. Germline V gene data show CDR1 as GTSNPN and CDR2 as SVGIG (reference sequence). CDR3 length: 13 amino acids. CDR3 sequence reads: CAWSVQGVTEAFF. CDR3 nucleotide sequence: TGTGCCTGGAGTGTACAAGGGGTGACTGAAGCTTTCTTT.

CDR3 region: CASSSRAEVWTDTQYF. For the CDR3, the DNA is TGCGCCAGCAGTAGCCGGGCCGAGGTTTGGACAGATACGCAGTATTTT. The rearrangement links TRBV5-1 to TRBJ2-3; D unresolved. The germline CDR1 and CDR2 sequences are SGHRS and YFSETQ. The CDR3 is 16 amino acids. With 5 bases removed from V and 3 bases from J, the gap between germline ends came to 19 bases.

The rearrangement links TRBV7-3 to TRBJ1-1; D call uncertain. The CDR3 runs 13 residues. Germline loops: CDR1 SGHTA, CDR2 FQGTGA. V lost 5 bases to trimming and J lost 0 bases, with 7 bases between them. In DNA, the CDR3 is TGTGCCAGCAGCCCCATTCTGAACACTGAAGCTTTCTTT. Translating gives CASSPILNTEAFF.

Details on this clone: The germline gene is not matched at one end of the junction; a read error may be the cause. Different DNA sequences within this sample yield the same CDR3. The chain joins TRBV7-7 to TRBJ2-2; perhaps TRBD2 as D (5 bases). The CDR3 contains 14 residues. In germline, CDR1 is SSHAT, CDR2 FNYEAQ (reference sequence). CDR3 sequence (DNA): TGCGCTAGCAGCTTAGAGGGAAGGACCGGGGAGCTGTTTTTT. Translation: CASSLEGRTGELFF. Full variable domain (outside the CDR3, taken from reference TRBV7-7 and TRBJ2-2): GAGVSQSPRYKVTKRGQDVTLRCDPISSHATLYWYQQALGQGPEFLTYFNYEAQPDKSGLPSDRFSAERPEGSISTLTIQRTEQRDSAMYRCASSLEGRTGELFFGEGSRLTVL.

This chain uses TRBV6-5 with TRBJ1-1; perhaps TRBD1 as D (6 bases). Germline CDR1 and CDR2: MNHEY and SVGAGI. The CDR3 loop spans 14 amino acids. Trimming left V 5 bases short and J 3 bases short, with 13 bases between. DNA for the CDR3: TGTGCCAGCAGTACAGGGATGTTGGACACTGAAGCTTTCTTT. This gives the protein CASSTGMLDTEAFF.

This clone was counted a single time. This chain joins TRBV7-2 and TRBJ2-1; no clear D gene. Germline V gene data show CDR1 as SGHTA and CDR2 as FQGNSA. The CDR3 has 14 amino acids. The germline V and J ends were trimmed by 1 base and 0 bases, with 4 bases remaining between them. The CDR3 coding sequence is TGTGCCAGCAGCTTAGGGGTCTCCTACAATGAGCAGTTCTTC. This codes for CASSLGVSYNEQFF.

The genes are TRBV5-6 and TRBJ1-1, with D unresolved. Trimming shortened V by 1 base and J by 1 base, and 8 bases separated the two germline ends. The CDR3 covers 14 residues. Germline V gene sequence: CDR1 SGHDT, CDR2 YYEEEE. The CDR3 is CASSLWPGNTEAFF. In DNA, the CDR3 is TGTGCCAGCAGCTTGTGGCCCGGGAACACTGAAGCTTTCTTT. Combining the CDR3 with reference TRBV5-6 and TRBJ1-1 gives the whole variable domain DAGVTQSPTHLIKTRGQQVTLRCSPKSGHDTVSWYQQALGQGPQFIFQYYEEEERQRGNFPDRFSGHQFPNYSSELNVNALLLGDSALYLCASSLWPGNTEAFFGQGTRLTVV.

The V call is TRBV7-3, the J call TRBJ2-1, with D possibly being TRBD2 (6 bases). The CDR3 covers 15 residues. Trimming pared 5 bases from V and 3 bases from J, leaving 14 bases between. Germline CDR1 reads SGHTA; CDR2 reads FQGTGA. CDR3 in DNA: TGTGCCAGCAGCCCAGACGGCGGGAACTACAATGAGCAGTTCTTC. Protein product: CASSPDGGNYNEQFF.